This T cell receptor beta chain was identified during a study of cytomegalovirus exposure and HLA in healthy donors. In the PCR, 60 Vbeta and 13 Jbeta primers were used. Some clones are missing from TCRdb's copy, which holds only in-frame ones; the method was immunoSEQ multiplex PCR. The sample contains 120,000 to 150,000 clones, 80% to 85% of which appear only once. The material sequenced was PBMCs. This receptor was taken from a woman aged 25 to 39 in good health and CMV-seronegative.

This chain's CDR3 is CASRGTGSYNEQFF. The CDR3 bases are TGTGCCAGCAGAGGAACAGGGTCCTACAATGAGCAGTTCTTC. The chain joins TRBV27 to TRBJ2-1; the D gene is possibly TRBD1 (6 bases). CDR1 MNHEY and CDR2 SMNVEV come from the germline V gene (reference sequence). V dropped 6 bases and J dropped 1 base, with 10 bases sitting between them. The CDR3 extends over 14 amino acids.